This T cell receptor beta chain was identified during a study of T-cell reconstitution after alpha-beta-depleted transplantation in children. A library of TCRbeta sequences, prepared with unique molecular identifiers, was generated. TCRdb redid the calling of the PCR reads with MiXCR, one entry per CDR3 protein. The table has some 450,000 distinct CDR3 sequences, about 45% seen once. The length of the CDR3 is 17 residues. Germline CDR1 SGHRS, CDR2 YFSETQ. The junction had 10 bases not matched to a gene; V was cut back by 0 bases and J by 4 bases. This clonotype was observed a few times. The starting material was PBMCs, obtained before TCRalphabeta/CD19-depleted stem cell transplant. This clonotype was sampled from a girl aged 2-10 years with aplastic anemia, due to receive a stem cell transplant. The rearrangement joins TRBV5-1 to TRBJ2-3, with TRBD2 matching 8 bases. The CDR3: CASSLETSGSTSDTQYF. The CDR3 DNA reads TGCGCCAGCAGCTTGGAAACTAGCGGTTCTACTTCAGATACGCAGTATTTT.